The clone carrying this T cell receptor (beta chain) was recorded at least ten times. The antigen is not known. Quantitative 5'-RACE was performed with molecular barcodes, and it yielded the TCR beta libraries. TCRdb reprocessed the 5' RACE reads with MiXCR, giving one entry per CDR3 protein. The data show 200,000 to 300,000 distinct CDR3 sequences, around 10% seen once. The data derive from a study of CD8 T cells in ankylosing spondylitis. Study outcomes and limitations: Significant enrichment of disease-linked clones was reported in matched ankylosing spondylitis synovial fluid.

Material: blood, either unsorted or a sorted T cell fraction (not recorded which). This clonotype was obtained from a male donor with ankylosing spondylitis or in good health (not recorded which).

The CDR3 here is CASSFLGQGGTGELFF. The DNA for the CDR3 is TGTGCCAGCAGTTTTTTGGGACAGGGGGGCACCGGGGAGCTGTTTTTT. This chain connects TRBV27 to TRBJ2-2; the match to TRBD1 covers 11 bases. V gave up 3 bases and J gave up 4 bases; unmatched junction bases: 4. The germline V gene has CDR1 MNHEY and CDR2 SMNVEV (reference sequence). This CDR3 region has 16 residues.